This T cell receptor (beta chain) was captured by sequencing in a study of patients and donors after allogeneic stem cell transplantation. The CDR3 runs to 14 residues. V dropped 6 bases and J dropped 3 bases, with 17 bases sitting between them. CDR1 is SQVTM and CDR2 is ANQGSEA in the germline V gene. TCRdb independently ran MiXCR on the RT-PCR reads; one entry per CDR3 protein. The table lists 800,000 to 1,000,000 distinct CDR3 sequences, roughly 18% of them singletons. This clonotype was sampled from a human donor who was either an allogeneic HSCT recipient or a stem cell or donor lymphocyte infusion donor (not recorded which). It is not recorded whose cells these are; they may come from a transplant donor. The chain uses TRBV29-1 and TRBJ1-1; tentatively, D is TRBD1 (5 bases). Material for sequencing was blood, either unsorted or a sorted T cell fraction (not recorded which). CDR3 region: CSVYAAGSYTEAFF. CDR3 DNA sequence: TGCAGCGTCTATGCTGCAGGGAGCTACACTGAAGCTTTCTTT.